The entry below gives a single T cell receptor (beta chain) sequence along with its context. Its antigen is as yet unknown. The CDR3 is 14 amino acids. The V end was cut by 4 bases, the J end by 12 bases, with 21 bases between. From germline, CDR1 is SQVTM and CDR2 ANQGSEA. Expansion of antigen-specific CD4+ T cells with viral peptide pools was carried out by the ViraFEST assay before sequencing. When around 10 days of culture had elapsed, CD4+ T cells were isolated. Nucleocapsid antibody tests were negative, and the vaccine recipients had no prior SARS-CoV-2 infection. They grew some 1.9 million PBMC in each well, adding about 9.5 IU/ml IL-2 and 10 ug/ml peptides. Half of the medium was exchanged for IL-2 medium on both days 3 and 7. The data originate from a study of vaccination effects on CD4 cells after COVID-19. General study results and limits: Early post-infection timepoints were missing from the study, which also had few convalescent patients.

Generated by immunoSEQ multiplex PCR, the TCRdb table keeps only in-frame clones and is missing some. The sample gives about 73,000 clones, 65% to 85% of which show up once; 2.5% to 3% is in the top ten. The chain employs TRBV29-1 and TRBJ1-4; D is undetermined. Sample: CD4+ T cells from PBMCs cultured with HCoV-NL63 spike peptides, taken before COVID-19 vaccination. The sequence derives from a human donor who received a COVID-19 vaccine. CDR3 sequence (DNA): TGCAGCGTTGTTGTGGCGGAAAAACCCAACCAACTGTTTTTT. Its protein product is CSVVVAEKPNQLFF. The variable domain in full, with the rest retrieved from reference TRBV29-1 and TRBJ1-4, is SAVISQKPSRDICQRGTSLTIQCQVDSQVTMMFWYRQQPGQSLTLIATANQGSEATYESGFVIDKFPISRPNLTFSTLTVSNMSPEDSSIYLCSVVVAEKPNQLFFGSGTQLSVL.